This TCR beta chain was obtained from a study of identical twins. The CDR3 runs to 14 residues. Germline assignment: CDR1 MNHEY and CDR2 SVGEGT. V lost 7 bases and J lost 2; bases outside the gene matches: 4. This clonotype was observed once. This could be a read error, since a much larger clone is one nucleotide away. TCRdb ran MiXCR on the 5' RACE reads and lists one entry per CDR3 protein. This sample has about 530,000 distinct CDR3 sequences, with about 22% found just once. The same data also went into a second study, on yellow fever vaccine responses in identical twins.

The sample taken for sequencing was CD4+ T cells sorted from blood. The V and J genes are TRBV6-2 or TRBV6-3 and TRBJ2-3; 9 nucleotides line up with TRBD2. This TCR was sampled from a woman younger than 30 in good health. The CDR3: CASNPSGATDTQYF. CDR3 bases: TGTGCCAGCAATCCTAGCGGGGCCACAGATACGCAGTATTTT.